The next 5 T cell receptor beta chains were all read from a single sample in a study of blood T cells in healthy people across ages. Primed by a sample-barcoded 5' primer and a J-beta primer mix, a second PCR proceeded for roughly 6 to 12 cycles. TCRdb re-derived calls from the 5' RACE reads in MiXCR, one entry per CDR3 protein. This sample has about 730,000 distinct CDR3 sequences, with around 40% found just once. Sequencing was carried out using blood. These receptors all come from a woman between 55 and 75 years old in good health.

This clonotype was counted many times. The J gene is TRBJ2-3, the V gene TRBV12-5; no firm D call. The CDR3 consists of 12 residues. Germline CDR1 and CDR2: LGHNT and FRNRAP. V lost 1 base to trimming and J lost 9 bases, with 8 bases between them. The CDR3 nucleotides read TGTGCTAGTGGTTTGGGCTCTAACACGCAGTATTTT. Encoded protein: CASGLGSNTQYF.

V usage is TRBV3-1 and J usage is TRBJ2-1; 10 positions agree with TRBD2. Germline CDR1 and CDR2: LGHDT and YNNKEL (reference sequence). V lost 5 bases and J lost 1; bases outside the gene matches: 5. The CDR3 has 16 residues. The CDR3 DNA sequence: TGTGCCAGCAGCAGAGCTAGCGGGGGTTCCTACAATGAGCAGTTCTTC. Protein product: CASSRASGGSYNEQFF.

This clonotype was detected a few times. This sequence joins TRBV18 and TRBJ1-4; TRBD1 is a possible D gene (6 bases). The CDR3 contains 15 residues. V dropped 4 bases and J dropped 3 bases, with 12 bases sitting between them. Germline CDR1 reads KGHSH; CDR2 reads LQKENI. This chain's CDR3 is CASSLLDSANEKLFF. CDR3 nucleotides: TGTGCCAGCTCACTCCTGGACAGTGCTAATGAAAAACTGTTTTTT. Full variable domain (remainder filled in from reference TRBV18 and TRBJ1-4): NAGVMQNPRHLVRRRGQEARLRCSPMKGHSHVYWYRQLPEEGLKFMVYLQKENIIDESGMPKERFSAEFPKEGPSILRIQQVVRGDSAAYFCASSLLDSANEKLFFGSGTQLSVL.

This clonotype occurred once. This chain joins TRBV29-1 and TRBJ2-3, with 10 nucleotides matching TRBD2. V lost 4 bases and J lost 3; bases outside the gene matches: 16. The CDR3 runs to 18 residues. CDR1 is SQVTM and CDR2 is ANQGSEA in the germline V gene. The CDR3 sequence: CSVGGLAGVARRTDTQYF. The CDR3 coding sequence is TGCAGCGTTGGGGGTCTAGCGGGAGTAGCCCGACGTACAGATACGCAGTATTTT.

This clonotype came up many times. The chain carries TRBV20-1 and TRBJ2-7, with 10 bases fitting TRBD1. The length of the CDR3 is 16 residues. Germline values: CDR1 DFQATT, CDR2 SNEGSKA (reference sequence). The V segment lost 1 base and the J segment 1 base; nucleotides outside the gene matches: 7. CDR3 in amino acids: CSARVLGQGQSYEQYF. In DNA, the CDR3 is TGCAGTGCTAGAGTGTTGGGACAGGGGCAATCCTACGAGCAGTACTTC.